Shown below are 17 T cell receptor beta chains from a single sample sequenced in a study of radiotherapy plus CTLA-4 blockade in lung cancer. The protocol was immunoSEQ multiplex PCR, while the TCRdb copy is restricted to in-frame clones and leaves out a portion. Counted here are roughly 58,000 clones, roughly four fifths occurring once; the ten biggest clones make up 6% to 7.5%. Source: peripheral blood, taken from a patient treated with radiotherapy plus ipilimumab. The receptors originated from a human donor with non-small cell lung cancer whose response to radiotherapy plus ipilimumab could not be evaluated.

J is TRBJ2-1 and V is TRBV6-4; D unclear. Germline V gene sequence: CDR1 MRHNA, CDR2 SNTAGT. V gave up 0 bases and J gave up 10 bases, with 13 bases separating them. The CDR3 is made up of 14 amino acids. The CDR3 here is CASSDSPERSEQFF. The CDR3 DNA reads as TGTGCCAGCAGTGACTCCCCCGAGAGGAGCGAGCAGTTCTTC.

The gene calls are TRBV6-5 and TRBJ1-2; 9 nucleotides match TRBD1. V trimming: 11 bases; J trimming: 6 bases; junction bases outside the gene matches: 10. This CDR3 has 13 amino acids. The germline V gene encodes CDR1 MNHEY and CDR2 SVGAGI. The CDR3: CAGGRDRVHGYTF. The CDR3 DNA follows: TGTGCCGGGGGGCGGGACAGGGTCCATGGCTACACCTTC.

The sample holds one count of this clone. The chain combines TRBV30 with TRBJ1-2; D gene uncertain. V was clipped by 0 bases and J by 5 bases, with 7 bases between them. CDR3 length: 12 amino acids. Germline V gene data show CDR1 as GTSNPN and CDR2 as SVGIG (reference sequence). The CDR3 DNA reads TGTGCCTGGAGTGTATCGGGGTATGGCTACACCTTC. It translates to CAWSVSGYGYTF.

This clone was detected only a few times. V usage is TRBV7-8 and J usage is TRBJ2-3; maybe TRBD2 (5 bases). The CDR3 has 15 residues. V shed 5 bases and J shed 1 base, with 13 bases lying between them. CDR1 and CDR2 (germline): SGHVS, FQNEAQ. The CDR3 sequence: CASSKSPRGTDTQYF. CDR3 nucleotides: TGTGCCAGCAGCAAATCCCCGCGGGGCACAGATACGCAGTATTTT. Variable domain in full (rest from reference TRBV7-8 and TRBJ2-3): GAGVSQSPRYKVAKRGQDVALRCDPISGHVSLFWYQQALGQGPEFLTYFQNEAQLDKSGLPSDRFFAERPEGSVSTLKIQRTQQEDSAVYLCASSKSPRGTDTQYFGPGTRLTVL.

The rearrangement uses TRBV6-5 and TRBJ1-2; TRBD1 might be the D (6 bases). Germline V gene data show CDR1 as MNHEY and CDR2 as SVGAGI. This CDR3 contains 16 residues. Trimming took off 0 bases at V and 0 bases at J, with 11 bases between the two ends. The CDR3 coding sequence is TGTGCCAGCAGTTACTCTGGGGGGGCGGCTAACTATGGCTACACCTTC. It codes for CASSYSGGAANYGYTF.

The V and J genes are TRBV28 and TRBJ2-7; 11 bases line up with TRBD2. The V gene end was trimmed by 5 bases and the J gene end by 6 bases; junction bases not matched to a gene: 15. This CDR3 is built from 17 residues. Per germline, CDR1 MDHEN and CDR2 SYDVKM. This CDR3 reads CASSRRGLAGGPREQYF. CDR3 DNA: TGTGCCAGCAGTCGAAGGGGGTTAGCGGGAGGGCCTCGCGAGCAGTACTTC.

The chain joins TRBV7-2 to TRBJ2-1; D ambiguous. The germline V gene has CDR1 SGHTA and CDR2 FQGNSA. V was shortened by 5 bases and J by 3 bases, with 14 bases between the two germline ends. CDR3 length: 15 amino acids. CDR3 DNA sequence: TGTGCCAGCAGCCCCCCAGGCAGAAACTACAATGAGCAGTTCTTC. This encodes CASSPPGRNYNEQFF.

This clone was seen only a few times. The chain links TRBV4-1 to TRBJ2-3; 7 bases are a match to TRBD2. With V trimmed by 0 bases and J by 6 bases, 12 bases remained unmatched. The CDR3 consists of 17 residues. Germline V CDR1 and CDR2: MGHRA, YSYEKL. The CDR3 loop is CASSQEGDGRPRDTQYF. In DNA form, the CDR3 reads TGCGCCAGCAGCCAAGAAGGTGACGGGAGGCCCCGCGATACGCAGTATTTT.

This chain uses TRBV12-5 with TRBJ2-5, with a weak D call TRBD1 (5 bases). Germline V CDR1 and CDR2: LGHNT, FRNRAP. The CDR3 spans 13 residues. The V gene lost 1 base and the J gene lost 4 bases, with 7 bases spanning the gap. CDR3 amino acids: CASGLGQGETQYF. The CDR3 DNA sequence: TGTGCTAGTGGTTTGGGGCAGGGAGAGACCCAGTACTTC.

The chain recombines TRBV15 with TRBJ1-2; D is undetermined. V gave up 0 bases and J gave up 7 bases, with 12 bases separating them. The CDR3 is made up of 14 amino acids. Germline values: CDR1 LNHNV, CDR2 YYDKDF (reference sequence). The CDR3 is CATSRDPPTFGYTF. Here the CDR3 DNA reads TGTGCCACCAGCAGAGACCCCCCCACTTTTGGCTACACCTTC.

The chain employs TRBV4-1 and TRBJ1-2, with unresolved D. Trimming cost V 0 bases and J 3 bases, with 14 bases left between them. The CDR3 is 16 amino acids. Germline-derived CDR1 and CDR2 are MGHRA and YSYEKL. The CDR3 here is CASSQDQTPVYYGYTF. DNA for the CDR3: TGCGCCAGCAGCCAAGATCAGACACCAGTGTACTATGGCTACACCTTC.

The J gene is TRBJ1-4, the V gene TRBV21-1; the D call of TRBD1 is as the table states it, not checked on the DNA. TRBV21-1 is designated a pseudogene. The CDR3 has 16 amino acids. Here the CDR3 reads CASSKVSDRANEKLFF. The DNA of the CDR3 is TGTGCCAGCAGCAAAGTTTCGGACAGGGCTAATGAAAAACTGTTTTTT.

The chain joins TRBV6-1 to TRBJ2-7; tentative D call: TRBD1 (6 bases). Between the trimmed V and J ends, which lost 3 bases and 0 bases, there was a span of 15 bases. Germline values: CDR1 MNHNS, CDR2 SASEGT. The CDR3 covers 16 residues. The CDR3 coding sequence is TGTGCCAGCAGTGAGTACAGGGATCAAACCTCCTACGAGCAGTACTTC. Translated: CASSEYRDQTSYEQYF.

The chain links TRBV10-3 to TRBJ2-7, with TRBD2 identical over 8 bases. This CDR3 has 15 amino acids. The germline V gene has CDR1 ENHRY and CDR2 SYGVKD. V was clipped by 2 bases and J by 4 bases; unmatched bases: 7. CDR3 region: CAISERAGGRYEQYF. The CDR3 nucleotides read TGTGCCATCAGTGAGAGGGCGGGGGGTCGTTACGAGCAGTACTTC.

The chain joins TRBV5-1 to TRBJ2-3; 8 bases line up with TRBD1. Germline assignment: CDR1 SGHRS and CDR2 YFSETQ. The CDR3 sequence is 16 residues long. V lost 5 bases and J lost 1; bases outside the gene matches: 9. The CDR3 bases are TGCGCCAGCAGTTACGCTCCGGGACAGGGCACAGATACGCAGTATTTT. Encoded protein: CASSYAPGQGTDTQYF.

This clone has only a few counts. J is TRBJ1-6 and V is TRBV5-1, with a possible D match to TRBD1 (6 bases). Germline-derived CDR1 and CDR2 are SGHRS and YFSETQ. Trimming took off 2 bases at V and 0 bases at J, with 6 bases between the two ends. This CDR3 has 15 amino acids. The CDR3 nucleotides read TGCGCCAGCAGCTTAGGGGGCTCCTATAATTCACCCCTCCACTTT. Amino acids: CASSLGGSYNSPLHF.

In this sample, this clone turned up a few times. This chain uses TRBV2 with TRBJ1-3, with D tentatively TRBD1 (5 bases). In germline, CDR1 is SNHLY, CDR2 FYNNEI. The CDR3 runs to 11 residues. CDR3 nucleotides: TGTACCCAGGGATCTGGAAACACCATATATTTT. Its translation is CTQGSGNTIYF. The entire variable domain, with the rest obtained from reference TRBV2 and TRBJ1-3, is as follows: EPEVTQTPSHQVTQMGQEVILRCVPISNHLYFYWYRQILGQKVEFLVSFYNNEISEKSEIFDDQFSVERPDGSNFTLKIRSTKLEDSAMYFCTQGSGNTIYFGEGSWLTVV.